This T cell receptor beta chain was captured in a study of blood T cells in healthy people across ages. A remark on this clonotype: Its antigen remains unknown.

This CDR3 is built from 16 residues. From germline, CDR1 is SEHNR and CDR2 FQNEAQ (reference sequence). V shed 0 bases and J shed 6 bases, with 14 bases lying between them. Study conclusions and caveats: Not knowing donor CMV status may have confounded expanded clonotype changes. Significant beta diversity loss was already apparent by age approximately 42, declining roughly linearly.

Using a J-beta primer mix together with a sample-barcoded 5' primer, a second PCR was run for roughly 6 to 11 cycles. Via MiXCR, TCRdb re-called the 5' RACE reads, giving one row per CDR3 protein. The sample records roughly 800,000 distinct CDR3 sequences, about three fifths being singletons. The chain couples TRBV7-9 to TRBJ1-4; possible D gene TRBD1, 6 bases. The TCR was taken from a man aged 25-45 years in good health. Sequenced: blood. The CDR3 sequence: CASSLAQGKGDEKLFF. CDR3 DNA sequence: TGTGCCAGCAGCTTAGCCCAGGGGAAAGGTGATGAAAAACTGTTTTTT.